This T cell receptor beta chain was recovered during a study of shared T cell receptors in the human thymus. Trimming at V came to 2 bases and at J to 3 bases, leaving 3 bases not matched to a gene. The germline V gene encodes CDR1 MNHNY and CDR2 SVGAGI (reference sequence). This CDR3 is 14 amino acids long. Sequencing used immunoSEQ multiplex PCR; TCRdb keeps in-frame clones, though not all of them. Here the sample spans hundreds of thousands of clones, more than 75% being singletons. Only a few counts were recorded for this clone. The same data also went into a second study, on human thymus T cells. That study reports: Congenital heart defects were the reason for the corrective surgery that the donors, healthy Finnish infants, were having. Thymic material originated from resections removed in the course of corrective heart surgery. It looked as if thymic and blood repertoires used V and J genes in a biased way. Related research examined unrelated individuals and reported that their thymic repertoires overlapped highly.

This receptor was taken from a boy under two years old with a congenital heart defect. Specimen: thymocytes. This chain connects TRBV6-6 to TRBJ2-7; TRBD1 matches 8 bases. The CDR3 reads CASSYGTGNYEQYF. The CDR3 coding sequence is TGTGCCAGCAGTTACGGGACAGGTAACTACGAGCAGTACTTC.